The clone carrying this TCR beta chain came up many times. Its antigen remains unknown. The sample belongs to a study of Graves' ophthalmopathy and Graves' hyperthyroidism. The study excluded patients with other autoimmune diseases, uncontrolled infections, pregnancy or lactation. There are 16 residues in the CDR3. V trimming: 1 base; J trimming: 0 bases; junction bases outside the gene matches: 5. CDR1 is SEHNR, CDR2 FQNEAQ, per germline (reference sequence). Study-wide points: Most expanded clonotypes from thyroid (those above 0.001 frequency) were also found in blood. Ophthalmopathy versus stable hyperthyroidism: 13-signature model gave around 86% sensitivity, 75% to 82% specificity.

The study amplified TCR beta CDR3 regions using RNA transcripts. The first round was an RT-PCR with HTBI primers, and the second round was a multiplex PCR. TCRdb reprocessed the multiplex PCR reads with MiXCR, giving one entry per CDR3 protein. The data contain about 600,000 distinct CDR3 sequences, 35% to 40% of them singletons. The sequenced material came from peripheral blood or thyroid tissue (not recorded which). This chain uses TRBV7-9 with TRBJ2-7; TRBD2 matches at 8 bases. This TCR came from an adult man with Graves' hyperthyroidism. This CDR3 is CASSLDPSGSSYEQYF. The CDR3 DNA follows: TGTGCCAGCAGCTTAGATCCGAGCGGGAGCTCCTACGAGCAGTACTTC.